These T cell receptor beta chains were read from a single sample in a study of CD8+ T cells in alopecia areata. The data were produced by immunoSEQ multiplex PCR, yet TCRdb's version contains in-frame clones alone and is incomplete. There are about 110,000 clones in the sample; under 60% occur only once, and roughly 25% lies in the top ten. Source material: NKG2D-low CD8+ T cells sorted from blood. The receptor source for this set is a human donor with alopecia areata. CDR3s include the opening cysteine and the closing phenylalanine or tryptophan. A D gene is named only where the DNA matches it firmly. For some rows the clone size is stated as once, few or many, or as a class when expanded; others skip it.

TRBV27	.	TRBJ2-7	.	CASIPVDSYEQYF	TGTGCCAGCATTCCAGTGGATTCGTACGAGCAGTACTTC
TRBV19	.	TRBJ2-7	many	CASSAGQTYEQYF	TGTGCCAGTAGTGCAGGACAGACCTACGAGCAGTACTTC
TRBV25-1	.	TRBJ2-1	few	CASSPISNEQFF	TGTGCCAGCAGTCCGATTTCCAATGAGCAGTTCTTC
TRBV19	TRBD1	TRBJ1-5	.	CASSRDRGLQPQHF	TGTGCCAGTAGCCGGGACAGGGGGCTTCAGCCCCAGCATTTT
TRBV5-1	TRBD2	TRBJ2-2	.	CASSFVAGINTGELFF	TGCGCCAGCAGCTTCGTAGCGGGAATTAACACCGGGGAGCTGTTTTTT
TRBV7-8	TRBD1	TRBJ2-3	.	CASIIQGVGTDTQYF	TGTGCCAGCATCATACAGGGGGTTGGGACAGATACGCAGTATTTT
TRBV9	TRBD2	TRBJ2-1	.	CASSVGAGGHNEQFF	TGTGCCAGCAGCGTAGGAGCGGGAGGTCACAATGAGCAGTTCTTC
TRBV9	.	TRBJ1-1	few	CASTGGANTEAFF	TGTGCCAGCACCGGGGGCGCGAACACTGAAGCTTTCTTT
TRBV29-1	TRBD2	TRBJ2-3	few	CSARLAGGSSTDTQYF	TGCAGCGCCAGACTAGCGGGAGGATCCAGCACAGATACGCAGTATTTT
TRBV28	.	TRBJ2-7	.	CASSPPEEASHKVEQYF	TGTGCCAGCAGCCCGCCAGAGGAAGCGAGCCACAAGGTCGAGCAGTACTTC
TRBV7-9	.	TRBJ2-5	.	CASSPPGPQETQYF	TGTGCCAGCAGCCCTCCAGGGCCACAAGAGACCCAGTACTTC
TRBV7-6	.	TRBJ2-3	.	CASSELPTEQESTDTQYF	TGTGCCAGCAGCGAACTCCCAACCGAGCAAGAAAGCACAGATACGCAGTATTTT
TRBV7-3	.	TRBJ2-3	.	CASSLVGSNTDTQYF	TGTGCCAGCAGCTTGGTGGGATCTAACACAGATACGCAGTATTTT
TRBV27	TRBD1	TRBJ1-5	.	CASGTGIYSNQPQHF	TGTGCCAGCGGGACAGGGATTTATAGCAATCAGCCCCAGCATTTT
TRBV7-9	TRBD2	TRBJ2-1	.	CASSVSGSSYNEQFF	TGTGCCAGCAGCGTAAGCGGGAGCTCCTACAATGAGCAGTTCTTC
TRBV2	.	TRBJ1-4	.	CASSDEKLFF	TGTGCCAGCAGTGATGAAAAACTGTTTTTT
TRBV13	.	TRBJ2-3	.	CASSPGRSLDTQYF	TGTGCCAGCAGCCCGGGACGGTCACTAGATACGCAGTATTTT
TRBV5-6	TRBD2	TRBJ2-1	few	CASSTGLAGNEQFF	TGTGCCAGCAGCACCGGACTAGCGGGAAATGAGCAGTTCTTC
TRBV4-1	.	TRBJ2-3	.	CASSQEASGTDTQYF	TGCGCCAGCAGCCAAGAGGCTAGCGGCACAGATACGCAGTATTTT
TRBV28	TRBD2	TRBJ2-1	.	CASRRGKIGGRNEQFF	TGTGCCAGCAGACGTGGGAAGATCGGGGGGAGAAATGAGCAGTTCTTC
TRBV27	.	TRBJ1-6	.	CASSATGPYNSPLHF	TGTGCCAGCAGTGCAACGGGACCGTATAATTCACCCCTCCACTTT
TRBV4-1	.	TRBJ1-5	few	CASSQDPPTGQPQHF	TGCGCCAGCAGCCAAGATCCCCCCACAGGGCAGCCCCAGCATTTT
TRBV15	TRBD2	TRBJ2-1	.	CATSRGDSGSPDNEQFF	TGTGCCACCAGCAGGGGGGATAGCGGGAGTCCCGACAATGAGCAGTTCTTC
TRBV7-8	.	TRBJ1-5	.	CASSLGGKPQHF	TGTGCCAGCAGCTTAGGGGGGAAGCCCCAGCATTTT
TRBV28	.	TRBJ1-1	.	CASTWGGALGAEAFF	TGTGCCAGCACCTGGGGGGGGGCGTTGGGCGCTGAAGCTTTCTTT
TRBV28	TRBD2	TRBJ2-1	.	CASSLRRGSPGEQFF	TGTGCCAGCAGTCTCCGCCGCGGGAGCCCGGGTGAGCAGTTCTTC
TRBV29-1	.	TRBJ2-2	.	CSCRAGTGELFF	TGCAGTTGTCGTGCTGGGACCGGGGAGCTGTTTTTT
TRBV6-5	TRBD1	TRBJ2-7	few	CASSYGGGTGVLEQYF	TGTGCCAGCAGTTACGGGGGAGGGACAGGGGTTCTGGAGCAGTACTTC
TRBV6-5	.	TRBJ1-2	.	CASSAVEAGYGYTF	TGTGCCAGCAGTGCGGTTGAGGCAGGGTATGGCTACACCTTC
TRBV29-1	.	TRBJ2-7	.	CSVVEPYEQYF	TGCAGCGTTGTAGAGCCCTACGAGCAGTACTTC
TRBV7-6	TRBD2	TRBJ2-5	few	CASSTERGLAETQYF	TGTGCCAGCAGCACCGAACGTGGACTAGCGGAGACCCAGTACTTC
TRBV10-3	TRBD1	TRBJ1-2	few	CATIGTDLGYTF	TGTGCCACCATCGGGACAGACCTTGGCTACACCTTC
TRBV29-1	.	TRBJ1-2	few	CSVGPGRDPRGDYTF	TGCAGCGTTGGGCCGGGGCGAGACCCTAGGGGGGACTACACCTTC
TRBV4-1	TRBD2	TRBJ2-1	.	CASSQASGSLGNEQFF	TGCGCCAGCAGCCAAGCAAGCGGGAGTCTCGGCAATGAGCAGTTCTTC
TRBV5-1	TRBD1	TRBJ1-1	few	CASSPRGGQGSLNTEAFF	TGCGCCAGCAGCCCGCGAGGGGGACAGGGATCGCTGAACACTGAAGCTTTCTTT
TRBV28	.	TRBJ2-1	.	CASSLSLGQTYNEQFF	TGTGCCAGCAGTTTATCGCTCGGACAGACCTACAATGAGCAGTTCTTC
TRBV5-6	TRBD2	TRBJ2-1	.	CASSLATSGTNEQFF	TGTGCCAGCAGCTTGGCGACTAGCGGGACTAATGAGCAGTTCTTC
TRBV5-1	TRBD1	TRBJ2-7	.	CASSGVNRDRGSYEQYF	TGCGCCAGCAGCGGCGTCAACCGGGACAGGGGATCCTACGAGCAGTACTTC
TRBV27	TRBD1	TRBJ2-1	.	CASSLSAGGLNEQFF	TGTGCCAGCAGTTTATCAGCAGGGGGCCTCAATGAGCAGTTCTTC
TRBV4-2	.	TRBJ1-2	.	CASSQVARGSDGYTF	TGTGCCAGCAGCCAAGTGGCCCGGGGATCAGATGGCTACACCTTC